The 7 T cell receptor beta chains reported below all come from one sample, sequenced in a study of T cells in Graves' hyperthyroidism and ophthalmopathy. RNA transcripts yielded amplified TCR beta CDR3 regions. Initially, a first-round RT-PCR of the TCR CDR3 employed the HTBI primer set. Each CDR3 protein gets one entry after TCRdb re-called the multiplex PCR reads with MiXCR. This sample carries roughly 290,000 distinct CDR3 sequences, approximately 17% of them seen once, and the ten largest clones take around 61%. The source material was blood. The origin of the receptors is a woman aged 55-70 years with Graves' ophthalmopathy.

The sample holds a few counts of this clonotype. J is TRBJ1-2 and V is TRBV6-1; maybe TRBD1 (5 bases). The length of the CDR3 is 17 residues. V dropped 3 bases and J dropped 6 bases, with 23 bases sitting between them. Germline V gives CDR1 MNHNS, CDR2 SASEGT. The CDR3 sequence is CASSDPGDADFIHGYTF. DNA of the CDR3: TGTGCCAGCAGTGACCCCGGGGACGCGGATTTTATTCATGGCTACACCTTC.

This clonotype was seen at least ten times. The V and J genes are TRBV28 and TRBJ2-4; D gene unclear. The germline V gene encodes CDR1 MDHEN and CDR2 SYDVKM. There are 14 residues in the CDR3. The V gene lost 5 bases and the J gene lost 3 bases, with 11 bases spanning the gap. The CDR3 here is CASSVHDGKNIQYF. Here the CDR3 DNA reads TGTGCCAGCAGTGTACATGATGGCAAAAACATTCAGTACTTC. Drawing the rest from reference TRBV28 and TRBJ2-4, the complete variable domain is DVKVTQSSRYLVKRTGEKVFLECVQDMDHENMFWYRQDPGLGLRLIYFSYDVKMKEKGDIPEGYSVSREKKERFSLILESASTNQTSMYLCASSVHDGKNIQYFGAGTRLSVL.

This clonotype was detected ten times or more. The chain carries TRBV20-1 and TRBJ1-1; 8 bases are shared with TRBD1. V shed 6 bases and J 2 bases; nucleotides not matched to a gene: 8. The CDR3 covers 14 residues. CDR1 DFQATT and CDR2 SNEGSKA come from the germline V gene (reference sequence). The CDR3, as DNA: TGCAGTGCCCTGCCGGGACAGGCCAACACTGAAGCTTTCTTT. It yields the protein CSALPGQANTEAFF.

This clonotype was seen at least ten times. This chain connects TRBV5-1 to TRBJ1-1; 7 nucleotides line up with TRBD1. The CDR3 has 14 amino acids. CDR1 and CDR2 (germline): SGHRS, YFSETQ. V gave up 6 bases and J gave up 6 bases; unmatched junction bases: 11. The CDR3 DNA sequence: TGCGCCAGCAATGACAGGGTTTCGTCGGCTGAAGCTTTCTTT. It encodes CASNDRVSSAEAFF.

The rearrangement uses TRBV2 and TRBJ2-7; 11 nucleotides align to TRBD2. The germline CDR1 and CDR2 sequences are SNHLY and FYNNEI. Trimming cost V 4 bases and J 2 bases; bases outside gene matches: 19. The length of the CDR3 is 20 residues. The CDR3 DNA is TGTGCCAGCAGTGGGATGGTCGGTAGCGGGAGGGCCCTGCGGACCTACGAGCAGTACTTC. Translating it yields CASSGMVGSGRALRTYEQYF.

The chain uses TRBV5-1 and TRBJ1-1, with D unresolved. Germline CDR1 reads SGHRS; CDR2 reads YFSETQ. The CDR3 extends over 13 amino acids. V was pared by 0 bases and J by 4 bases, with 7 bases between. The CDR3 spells CASSLVVGTEAFF. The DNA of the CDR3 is TGCGCCAGCAGCTTGGTGGTGGGCACTGAAGCTTTCTTT.

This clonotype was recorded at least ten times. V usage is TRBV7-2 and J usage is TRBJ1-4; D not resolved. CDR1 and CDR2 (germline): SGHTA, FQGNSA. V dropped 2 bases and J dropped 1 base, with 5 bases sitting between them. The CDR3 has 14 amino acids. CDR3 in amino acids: CASSLRLTNEKLFF. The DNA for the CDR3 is TGTGCCAGCAGCTTAAGGCTAACTAATGAAAAACTGTTTTTT. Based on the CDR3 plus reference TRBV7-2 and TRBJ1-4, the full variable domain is GAGVSQSPSNKVTEKGKDVELRCDPISGHTALYWYRQSLGQGLEFLIYFQGNSAPDKSGLPSDRFSAERTGGSVSTLTIQRTQQEDSAVYLCASSLRLTNEKLFFGSGTQLSVL.